The 27 T cell receptor beta chains below were found in one sample sequenced in a study of blood T cell repertoires in COVID-19. The assay was immunoSEQ multiplex PCR, and TCRdb's table has in-frame clones only and misses some. The data hold some 150,000 clones, with about 86% observed a single time. Material: peripheral blood. The receptors derive from a woman aged 45 to 65 with active or convalescent COVID-19.

The V and J genes are TRBV9 and TRBJ2-3; D may be TRBD2 (6 bases). CDR3 length: 16 residues. V lost 0 bases, J lost 2 bases, and 13 bases lay in between. Germline loops: CDR1 SGDLS, CDR2 YYNGEE. As DNA, the CDR3 is TGTGCCAGCAGCGTAGCACCGGGACTCAACACAGATACGCAGTATTTT. Encoded protein: CASSVAPGLNTDTQYF.

J is TRBJ2-3 and V is TRBV7-6; D is possibly TRBD1 (7 bases). The length of the CDR3 is 16 residues. Germline values: CDR1 SGHVS, CDR2 FNYEAQ. Deletions cut 4 bases from V and 7 bases from J, with 21 bases between. The CDR3 reads CASSSGDREVVHTQYF. The CDR3 region has the DNA TGTGCCAGCAGCTCTGGAGACAGGGAGGTAGTGCATACGCAGTATTTT.

This chain connects TRBV28 to TRBJ1-3; 8 bases map to TRBD1. This CDR3 is 16 amino acids long. V lost 4 bases to trimming and J lost 3 bases; unmatched junction nucleotides: 8. In germline, CDR1 is MDHEN, CDR2 SYDVKM. The CDR3 nucleotides are TGTGCCAGCAGTTCCCCAGGGGGCGCGGGTGGAAACACCATATATTTT. Translation gives CASSSPGGAGGNTIYF.

On this clone: Compared with germline, one end of the junction differs, possibly owing to a read error. V and J are TRBV7-7 and TRBJ1-2, with D uncertain. CDR3 length: 14 amino acids. Looked up from germline, CDR1 is SSHAT and CDR2 is FNYEAQ (reference sequence). CDR3 loop: CASSVDTLNYGYTF. CDR3 nucleotide sequence: TGTGCTAGCAGCGTAGACACCCTCAACTATGGCTACACCTTC.

The chain has TRBV4-2 and TRBJ1-5; possibly TRBD1 for D (5 bases). The germline V gene has CDR1 LGHNA and CDR2 YNFKEQ. Trimming took off 3 bases at V and 5 bases at J, with 11 bases between the two ends. The CDR3 loop spans 14 amino acids. The DNA of the CDR3 is TGTGCCAGCAGCCAGGACAAAGGCTATCAGCCCCAGCATTTT. This sequence encodes CASSQDKGYQPQHF.

The genes are TRBV6-6 and TRBJ1-1; D is unclear. The CDR3 is 14 amino acids. V lost 2 bases and J lost 2, with 9 bases in between. Looked up from germline, CDR1 is MNHNY and CDR2 is SVGAGI (reference sequence). The CDR3 sequence is CASSYKRDNTEAFF. The DNA of the CDR3 is TGTGCCAGCAGTTACAAGAGAGATAACACTGAAGCTTTCTTT.

The rearrangement joins TRBV9 to TRBJ1-1; D is ambiguous. The CDR3 has 14 amino acids. The V and J ends lost 1 base and 4 bases respectively, with 11 bases between them. Germline values: CDR1 SGDLS, CDR2 YYNGEE. The CDR3 region is CASSVSPEPTEAFF. CDR3 DNA sequence: TGTGCCAGCAGCGTAAGCCCCGAGCCCACTGAAGCTTTCTTT.

V and J are TRBV27 and TRBJ2-7; 7 nucleotides match TRBD2. J lost 4 bases, V lost 2 bases, and 14 bases had no gene match. The CDR3 loop spans 17 amino acids. Per germline, CDR1 MNHEY and CDR2 SMNVEV (reference sequence). In DNA form, the CDR3 reads TGTGCCAGCAGTTTAAGGAATACGGGGGGTTCCCTATACGAGCAGTACTTC. Amino acids: CASSLRNTGGSLYEQYF.

V and J are TRBV11-2 and TRBJ1-6; D unresolved. Trimming removed 2 bases at V and 0 bases at J, with 5 bases between. CDR3 length: 15 residues. In germline, CDR1 is SGHAT, CDR2 FQNNGV. This chain's CDR3 is CASSLSYSYNSPLHF. In DNA form, the CDR3 reads TGTGCCAGCAGCTTATCTTACTCCTATAATTCACCCCTCCACTTT.

The chain carries TRBV6-2 or TRBV6-3 and TRBJ2-7; 8 bases fit TRBD1. Germline CDR1 reads MNHEY; CDR2 reads SVGEGT. The CDR3 consists of 15 residues. The trim removed 5 bases at V and 5 bases at J, leaving 11 bases unmatched. Written as DNA, the CDR3 is TGTGCCAGCAGTAGATCTGACAGGGGTGATCACGAGCAGTACTTC. This gives the protein CASSRSDRGDHEQYF.

The rearrangement joins TRBV4-3 to TRBJ2-3, with D tentatively TRBD1 (6 bases). CDR1 LGHNA and CDR2 YSLEER come from the germline V gene. This CDR3 has 16 amino acids. V was clipped by 1 base and J by 2 bases, with 13 bases between them. CDR3: CASSQGGAGDTDTQYF. CDR3 nucleotide sequence: TGCGCCAGCAGCCAAGGGGGAGCAGGGGACACAGATACGCAGTATTTT.

The V and J genes are TRBV28 and TRBJ1-4; 7 bases match TRBD1. Germline CDR1 MDHEN, CDR2 SYDVKM. J was trimmed by 3 bases and V by 5 bases; bases with no gene match: 9. The CDR3 covers 16 residues. CDR3 nucleotides: TGTGCCAGCAGTCCACAGGGGTCGTGGCCTAATGAAAAACTGTTTTTT. Its protein is CASSPQGSWPNEKLFF.

CDR3 in DNA: TGTGCCAGTAGTATTCCGGGACAGGAAGACTATGGCTACACCTTC. Its protein is CASSIPGQEDYGYTF. The chain is built from TRBV19 and TRBJ1-2; 8 nucleotides agree with TRBD1. The CDR3 runs 15 residues. Per germline, CDR1 LNHDA and CDR2 SQIVND (reference sequence). After removal of 3 bases from V and 3 bases from J, the junction contained 6 bases not matched to a gene.

This clone is a singleton in its sample. V is TRBV21-1 and J is TRBJ2-3; the table's D call, TRBD1, has no DNA check behind it. TRBV21-1 is termed a pseudogene. The CDR3 runs to 19 residues. The CDR3 loop reads CASSKHPLRHQTSTDTQYF. DNA of the CDR3: TGTGCCAGCAGCAAACACCCCCTCCGACACCAAACTAGCACAGATACGCAGTATTTT.

The rearrangement joins TRBV6-5 to TRBJ1-2; 9 bases agree with TRBD1. This CDR3 spans 16 amino acids. Germline loops: CDR1 MNHEY, CDR2 SVGAGI. Losses at the gene ends were 2 bases for V and 5 bases for J; bases not matched to a gene: 9. The CDR3 is CASSYMTTGGLYGYTF. The CDR3 DNA follows: TGTGCCAGCAGTTACATGACGACAGGGGGTTTGTATGGCTACACCTTC.

The chain is built from TRBV4-3 and TRBJ1-4; possibly TRBD1 for D (6 bases). The CDR3 covers 16 residues. V was cut by 0 bases and J by 7 bases, with 15 bases left in between. The germline gives CDR1 LGHNA, CDR2 YSLEER. This chain's CDR3 is CASSQDYTGRIEKLFF. The CDR3 DNA is TGCGCCAGCAGCCAAGATTACACAGGGCGGATTGAAAAACTGTTTTTT.

This clone showed up just a few times. The chain employs TRBV7-6 and TRBJ2-2, with TRBD2 as a possible D gene (6 bases). V was cut by 5 bases and J by 2 bases, with 15 bases left in between. The CDR3 is made up of 16 amino acids. CDR1 and CDR2 from the germline V gene are SGHVS and FNYEAQ. The chain's CDR3 is CASSPRVGGNTGELFF. The CDR3 DNA follows: TGTGCCAGCAGCCCACGGGTGGGGGGAAACACCGGGGAGCTGTTTTTT.

The chain combines TRBV19 with TRBJ1-1, with D perhaps matching TRBD1 (5 bases). This CDR3 contains 17 residues. CDR1 LNHDA and CDR2 SQIVND come from the germline V gene (reference sequence). The V and J ends lost 7 bases and 1 base respectively, with 22 bases between them. This chain's CDR3 is CASMGLGTSAGNTEAFF. DNA of the CDR3: TGTGCCAGTATGGGGCTTGGGACTTCCGCGGGGAACACTGAAGCTTTCTTT.

The chain recombines TRBV7-2 with TRBJ2-1; perhaps TRBD2 as D (5 bases). The germline V and J ends were trimmed by 5 bases and 8 bases, with 13 bases remaining between them. Germline CDR1 and CDR2: SGHTA and FQGNSA. CDR3 length equals 13 residues. The CDR3 spells CASSGRLRDEQFF. In DNA, the CDR3 is TGTGCCAGCAGCGGACGACTAAGGGATGAGCAGTTCTTC.

This chain links TRBV7-8 with TRBJ2-7, with D tentatively TRBD2 (5 bases). V lost 2 bases, J lost 0 bases, and 5 bases lay in between. The germline V gene has CDR1 SGHVS and CDR2 FQNEAQ. The CDR3 spans 13 residues. CDR3 sequence: CASSLRGSYEQYF. The CDR3 DNA follows: TGTGCCAGCAGCTTACGGGGCTCCTACGAGCAGTACTTC.

The rearrangement links TRBV5-1 to TRBJ2-7, with D possibly TRBD1 on 6 matching bases. Deletions cut 4 bases from V and 1 base from J, with 15 bases between. This CDR3 is built from 15 residues. Germline V CDR1 and CDR2: SGHRS, YFSETQ. The CDR3 region is CASSITGTGSYEQYF. The CDR3 coding sequence is TGCGCCAGCAGCATTACAGGGACGGGGTCCTACGAGCAGTACTTC.

Here the CDR3 reads CASTDRYNEQFF. For the CDR3, the DNA is TGTGCCAGCACGGACAGGTACAATGAGCAGTTCTTC. J is TRBJ2-1 and V is TRBV19; 7 nucleotides match TRBD1. Trimming removed 9 bases from V and 4 bases from J; junction bases left unmatched: 3. The germline gives CDR1 LNHDA, CDR2 SQIVND (reference sequence). The CDR3 runs to 12 residues.

The V and J genes are TRBV4-3 and TRBJ2-3, with a possible D match to TRBD1 (6 bases). Trimming stripped 1 base from V and 6 bases from J, with 14 bases between. Germline lookup yields CDR1 LGHNA and CDR2 YSLEER. The CDR3 consists of 15 residues. Written as DNA, the CDR3 is TGCGCCAGCAGCCAAGGAGGCAAGAGGGGGGATACGCAGTATTTT. Amino acid sequence: CASSQGGKRGDTQYF.

This clone was detected only once. The chain has TRBV30 and TRBJ2-1; possible D gene TRBD1, 6 bases. CDR1 and CDR2 (germline): GTSNPN, SVGIG (reference sequence). This CDR3 region has 17 residues. Trimming left V 0 bases short and J 7 bases short, with 22 bases between. CDR3 in amino acids: CAWSVGGTVTRKNEQFF. The CDR3 DNA reads TGTGCCTGGAGTGTAGGGGGAACCGTTACAAGAAAAAATGAGCAGTTCTTC.

The V and J genes are TRBV28 and TRBJ2-7, with D possibly being TRBD1 (6 bases). The CDR3 has 15 amino acids. Per germline, CDR1 MDHEN and CDR2 SYDVKM. The V end lost 5 bases, the J end lost 2 bases, and 16 bases lay between the germline ends. CDR3 in amino acids: CASSGTGWVAYEQYF. CDR3 in DNA: TGTGCCAGCAGTGGAACAGGGTGGGTAGCCTACGAGCAGTACTTC.

The chain couples TRBV4-3 to TRBJ1-4; D uncertain. In germline, CDR1 is LGHNA, CDR2 YSLEER. The CDR3 is 15 residues long. Trimming left V 1 base short and J 5 bases short, with 11 bases between. CDR3 amino acids: CASSQVGTVNEKLFF. CDR3 bases: TGCGCCAGCAGCCAAGTCGGAACAGTAAATGAAAAACTGTTTTTT.

This clone was counted a few times. DNA for the CDR3: TGTGCCTCGCGACAGGGGAACTCTGGAAACACCATATATTTT. Residues: CASRQGNSGNTIYF. This chain links TRBV30 with TRBJ1-3; TRBD1 agrees at 8 bases. The CDR3 length is 14 residues. Germline assignment: CDR1 GTSNPN and CDR2 SVGIG (reference sequence). Trimming at V came to 7 bases and at J to 0 bases, leaving 5 bases not matched to a gene.